This T cell receptor beta chain was sequenced for a study of identical twins' blood T cells (dated by TCRdb to the early 2010s). With respect to the entire study: Roughly 49 million Illumina reads were obtained across some 12 libraries, of which six were alpha-chain libraries and six were beta-chain libraries. The study compared TCR alpha and beta chain repertoires of three pairs of monozygous twins using next-generation sequencing to assess genetic influence on repertoire formation. Overall results and qualifications from the work: The proposed role of the TCRalpha J segment in MHC recognition during thymic selection was stated to require validation by independent studies. V gene usage, even among non-selected out-of-frame TCRbeta clonotypes, was reported to be markedly more similar within twin pairs than between unrelated donors. Among the most abundant TCRbeta clonotypes, every donor shared more CDR3 sequences with her own twin than with unrelated donors. The count of CDR3 clonotypes shared by two donors depended mainly on the product of the two donors' cloneset sizes, and twins did not clearly depart from this trend. Environmental influences could not be excluded as an explanation for twin similarity, since twins were reared together.

The germline V end is reduced by 4 bases and the J end by 5 bases; junction bases left unmatched: 9. As encoded in the germline V gene (reference sequence), CDR1 is LNHDA while CDR2 is SQIVND. Spanning cysteine to phenylalanine, the CDR3 consists of 15 amino acids. Here the CDR3 DNA is all that survives: 45 bases in frame from base 1. To prepare the library, 5' RACE was applied. Reads for this sample came from an Illumina Genome Analyzer IIx. To prepare the RNA-based TCR cDNA libraries, a previously described protocol was followed, with several modifications. To prevent cross-contamination, barcodes specific to each sample were added to both ends of every TCR cDNA library during cDNA synthesis and amplification. The authors processed their data as follows. Each individual had between about 85,000 and nearly 500,000 identified clonotypes, and each library contained about 2.2 to 3.6 million CDR3-containing reads. Reads with improper barcode index combinations were discarded, after which clonesets were built for each library with the MiTCR software. While assembling CDR3 clonotypes, MiTCR filtered or rescued low-quality reads and corrected PCR and sequencing errors. Artificial out-of-frame clonotypes were removed by being mapped to in-frame sequences, with one indel in the CDR3 allowed. Similarity in V and J gene usage between donors was calculated as the Jensen-Shannon divergence divided by the mean entropy. TCRdb trimmed public reads at Q25 via fastp, called clones via MiXCR and kept in-frame beta chains. Every entry covers one CDR3 protein and lists the most common genes and DNA from its rows. These V and J calls originate from TCRdb's pipeline instead of the authors' own analysis. Across this sample there are 350,000 to 450,000 distinct CDR3 sequences, with roughly 30% seen only once. The ten largest clones take up about 6% of the sample.

The donors were six healthy women who made up three monozygous twin pairs. All three twin pairs had been reared together, and it was thought likely that the same infectious agents and vaccines had been met by these twin pairs. RNA was isolated from peripheral blood mononuclear cells and used to prepare TCR cDNA libraries. Concerning this clonotype itself: The antigen it binds to is not known. The input lacks base qualities; no much larger clone sits a single base away.

Sequences were obtained from PBMCs. Recombination connected TRBV19 to TRBJ2-7; TRBD1 lines up with 9 middle nucleotides. The receptor's source is a woman aged 18 to 55 in good health. The DNA is as follows: TGTGCCAGTAGTACCCCGGGACAGGGAATCCACGAGCAGTACTTC. This encodes CASSTPGQGIHEQYF. Here the CDR3 is joined to the reference TRBV19 and TRBJ2-7 genes, and the full variable domain is: DGGITQSPKYLFRKEGQNVTLSCEQNLNHDAMYWYRQDPGQGLRLIYYSQIVNDFQKGDIAEGYSVSREKKESFPLTVTSAQKNPTAFYLCASSTPGQGIHEQYFGPGTRLTVT.